This TCR beta chain was recovered during a study of blood T cell repertoires in COVID-19. As for the study in general: Samples came from the United States, Italy and Spain, spanning acute and convalescent COVID-19. PBMCs, B-cell-depleted T cells, or T cells were the source of the cDNA or gDNA that made up the material.

With V trimmed by 0 bases and J by 3 bases, 4 bases remained unmatched. The CDR3 spans 15 residues. The germline gives CDR1 MNHEY, CDR2 SVGEGT. Authors' methods: How many nucleated cells were present was estimated from reference gene primer amplification. The repertoire was sequenced with immunoSEQ multiplex PCR; TCRdb's copy has only in-frame clones and lacks some. Clone size and the V and J calls come from that table; the DNA yielded D and trimming. In the table there are 85,000 to 100,000 clones, approximately 86% of which are singletons. The sequence came from a man between 60 and 75 years old with acute or convalescent COVID-19. Source material: peripheral blood. The chain combines TRBV6-2 or TRBV6-3 with TRBJ2-7; 8 nucleotides align to TRBD2. CDR3 sequence: CASSYSSGTYYEQYF. The CDR3 DNA follows: TGTGCCAGCAGTTACTCTAGCGGGACTTACTACGAGCAGTACTTC.